These 4 T cell receptor beta chains came from one sample sequenced in a study of cytomegalovirus exposure and HLA in healthy donors. This PCR relied on a set of 60 Vbeta primers and 13 Jbeta primers. Profiled with immunoSEQ multiplex PCR; TCRdb holds only in-frame clones, not every one. The profile shows about 160,000 clones, just over 70% of them singletons. Sequenced: PBMCs. These receptor sequences come from a man between 18 and 29 years old in good health and CMV-seropositive.

This rearrangement joins TRBV5-1 to TRBJ2-1; D gene unclear. CDR3 length equals 12 residues. Germline V lookup: CDR1 SGHRS, CDR2 YFSETQ. V lost 5 bases and J lost 8, with 11 bases in between. CDR3 DNA: TGCGCCAGCAGTTTGCAGGTCGATGAGCAGTTCTTC. Its protein is CASSLQVDEQFF.

This clone was counted a few times. V and J are TRBV6-4 and TRBJ2-3; possibly TRBD2 for D (6 bases). The CDR3 contains 14 residues. Per germline, CDR1 MRHNA and CDR2 SNTAGT. The V end lost 0 bases, the J end lost 2 bases, and 6 bases lay between the germline ends. The CDR3 is CASSDSRDTDTQYF. The CDR3 nucleotides are TGTGCCAGCAGTGACTCGCGGGACACAGATACGCAGTATTTT.

The chain employs TRBV2 and TRBJ2-1; 7 bases map to TRBD2. Germline V lookup: CDR1 SNHLY, CDR2 FYNNEI. V lost 2 bases, J lost 5 bases, and 12 bases stayed unmatched. The CDR3 totals 17 residues. The CDR3 bases are TGTGCCAGCAGTGAAAGGGAGGGCAGGCCCATTCACAATGAGCAGTTCTTC. Protein: CASSEREGRPIHNEQFF.

This clone showed up just a few times. This sequence joins TRBV5-1 and TRBJ2-5; perhaps TRBD2 as D (6 bases). Trimming pared 6 bases from V and 8 bases from J, leaving 17 bases between. The CDR3 contains 13 residues. Germline V lookup: CDR1 SGHRS, CDR2 YFSETQ. CDR3 nucleotide sequence: TGCGCCAGCAATTTTCCGGGAGAGGAAACCCAGTACTTC. It codes for CASNFPGEETQYF.